These 5 T cell receptor beta chains share one sample of origin, sequenced in a study of beta chain features in type 1 diabetes. Broader study findings: Researchers report that Type 1 diabetes patients had moderately but significantly shorter TCRB CDR3s across all four CD4+ subsets.

The entirety of the isolated RNA underwent reverse transcription, so expressed TCRB transcripts were sequenced. The data were produced by immunoSEQ multiplex PCR, yet TCRdb's version contains in-frame clones alone and is incomplete. The sample records about 260,000 clones, less than 30% being singletons. These receptors' antigens are unknown. The sequenced sample consisted of naive CD4+ T cells from blood. The source of these receptors is a woman in her thirties with type 1 diabetes.

This clone came up a few times. The sample has other DNA sequences that encode this CDR3 too. This rearrangement joins TRBV28 to TRBJ2-7; 7 bases are shared with TRBD1. The trim removed 6 bases at V and 1 base at J, leaving 6 bases unmatched. This CDR3 is 14 amino acids long. The V gene's germline CDR1 is MDHEN and CDR2 SYDVKM. The CDR3 DNA sequence: TGTGCCAGCAGCCCGCCAGGGGGATCCTACGAGCAGTACTTC. It encodes CASSPPGGSYEQYF.

This clone was counted only a few times. V and J are TRBV19 and TRBJ2-2; 8 bases are shared with TRBD1. The CDR3 is 15 amino acids. Germline CDR1 LNHDA, CDR2 SQIVND (reference sequence). V was clipped by 2 bases and J by 4 bases; unmatched bases: 3. CDR3 nucleotide sequence: TGTGCCAGTAGTATAAAAACAGGGGGCACCGGGGAGCTGTTTTTT. It yields the protein CASSIKTGGTGELFF. The complete variable domain, with remaining parts taken from reference TRBV19 and TRBJ2-2, reads DGGITQSPKYLFRKEGQNVTLSCEQNLNHDAMYWYRQDPGQGLRLIYYSQIVNDFQKGDIAEGYSVSREKKESFPLTVTSAQKNPTAFYLCASSIKTGGTGELFFGEGSRLTVL.

The chain recombines TRBV30 with TRBJ2-5, with 11 bases matching TRBD1. The germline V gene encodes CDR1 GTSNPN and CDR2 SVGIG (reference sequence). This CDR3 contains 15 residues. The V segment lost 0 bases and the J segment 4 bases; nucleotides outside the gene matches: 4. The CDR3 here is CAWSVSDRGPETQYF. The CDR3 nucleotides are TGTGCCTGGAGTGTATCGGACAGGGGGCCAGAGACCCAGTACTTC.

A few counts support this clone. This rearrangement joins TRBV5-1 to TRBJ2-7; 8 nucleotides match TRBD2. V was clipped by 0 bases and J by 3 bases; unmatched bases: 8. The CDR3 runs to 16 residues. CDR1 is SGHRS, CDR2 YFSETQ, per germline. The CDR3 DNA follows: TGCGCCAGCAGCTTGGCCCCAGCGGGAGAAGACTACGAGCAGTACTTC. Its protein product is CASSLAPAGEDYEQYF.

In regard to this clone: Germline is not matched at one junction end, which may reflect a read error. This rearrangement joins TRBV30 to TRBJ1-1, with 9 positions matching TRBD1. The CDR3 is 9 residues long. Germline V gene data show CDR1 as GTSNPN and CDR2 as SVGIG (reference sequence). This chain's CDR3 is CAYNRGRIF. The CDR3 DNA is TGTGCCTACAACAGGGGGCGGATCTTT. The whole variable domain, filled in from reference TRBV30 and TRBJ1-1, reads SQTIHQWPATLVQPVGSPLSLECTVEGTSNPNLYWYRQAAGRGLQLLFYSVGIGQISSEVPQNLSASRPQDRQFILSSKKLLLSDSGFYLCAYNRGRIFGQGTRLTVV.